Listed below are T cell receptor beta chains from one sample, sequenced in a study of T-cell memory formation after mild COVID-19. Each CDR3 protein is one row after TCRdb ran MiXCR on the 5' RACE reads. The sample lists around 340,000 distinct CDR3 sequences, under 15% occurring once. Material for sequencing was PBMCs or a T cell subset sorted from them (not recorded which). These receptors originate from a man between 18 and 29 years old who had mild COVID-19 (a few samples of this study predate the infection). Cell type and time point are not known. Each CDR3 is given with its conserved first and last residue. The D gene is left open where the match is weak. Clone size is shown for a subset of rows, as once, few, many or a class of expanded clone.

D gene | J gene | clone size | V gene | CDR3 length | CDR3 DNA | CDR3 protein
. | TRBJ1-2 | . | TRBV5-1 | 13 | TGCGCCAGCAGCTTGATCGAAGGCTATGGCTACACCTTC | CASSLIEGYGYTF
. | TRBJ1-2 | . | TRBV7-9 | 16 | TGTGCCAGCAGCTTACTAGACAGGACGAGGGGCTATGGCTACACCTTC | CASSLLDRTRGYGYTF
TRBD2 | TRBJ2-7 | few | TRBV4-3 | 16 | TGCGCCAGCAGCCAAGTTCTACTAGCGGGGGAGGACGAGCAGTACTTC | CASSQVLLAGEDEQYF
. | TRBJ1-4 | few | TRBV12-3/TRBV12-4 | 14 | TGTGCCAGCAGTTGGTCAGGGGATAATGAAAAACTGTTTTTT | CASSWSGDNEKLFF
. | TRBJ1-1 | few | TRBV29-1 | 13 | TGCAGCGTTGAAGAGATGACAAAACTTGAAGCTTTCTTT | CSVEEMTKLEAFF
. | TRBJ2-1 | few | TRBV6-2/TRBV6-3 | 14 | TGTGCCAGCAGTTTGGAGGGGGCCCCCAATGAGCAGTTCTTC | CASSLEGAPNEQFF
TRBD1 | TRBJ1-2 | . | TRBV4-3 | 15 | TGCGCCAGCAGCCAAGAACAGGACAGGGGCTATGGCTACACCTTC | CASSQEQDRGYGYTF
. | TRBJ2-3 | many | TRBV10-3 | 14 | TGTGCCATCAGCGACCCGCAGACTTGGAATACGCAGTATTTT | CAISDPQTWNTQYF
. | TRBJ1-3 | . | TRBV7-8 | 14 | TGTGCCAGCAGAAAAATCGGGCCTGGAAACACCATATATTTT | CASRKIGPGNTIYF
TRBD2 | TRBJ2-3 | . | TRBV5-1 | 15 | TGCGCCAGCAGCGTGACTAGCGGGGGGGCTGACACGCAGTATTTT | CASSVTSGGADTQYF
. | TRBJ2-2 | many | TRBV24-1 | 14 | TGTGCCACCAGTGATCCCGGGTCCCGGAGGGAGCTGTTTTTT | CATSDPGSRRELFF
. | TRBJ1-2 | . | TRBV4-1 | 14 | TGCGCCAGCAGCGATTACGGACTGAACTATGGCTACACCTTC | CASSDYGLNYGYTF
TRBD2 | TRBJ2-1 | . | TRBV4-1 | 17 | TGCGCCAGCAGCCAAGAACGGGTGTCTAGCGGGAACAATGAGCAGTTCTTC | CASSQERVSSGNNEQFF
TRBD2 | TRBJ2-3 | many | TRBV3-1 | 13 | TGTGCCAGCCAACCGGGGGGGCGTGATACGCAGTATTTT | CASQPGGRDTQYF
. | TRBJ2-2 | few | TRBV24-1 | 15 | TGTGCCACCAGTGAAAGTCGATCAAACACCGGGGAGCTGTTTTTT | CATSESRSNTGELFF
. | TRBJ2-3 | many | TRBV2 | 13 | TGTGCCAGCAGTGAACCCTTCACGGATACGCAGTATTTT | CASSEPFTDTQYF
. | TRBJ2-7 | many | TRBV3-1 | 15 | TGTGCCAGCAGCCAAGATCCAGAGAATTGGTACGAGCAGTACTTC | CASSQDPENWYEQYF
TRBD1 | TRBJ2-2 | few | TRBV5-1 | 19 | TGCGCCAGCAGCCACTGGAGGGGATGGACAGGGCCGAACACCGGGGAGCTGTTTTTT | CASSHWRGWTGPNTGELFF
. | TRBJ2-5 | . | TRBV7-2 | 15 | TGTGCCAGCAGCTTACGGGACTCGGGGCGGGAGACCCAGTACTTC | CASSLRDSGRETQYF
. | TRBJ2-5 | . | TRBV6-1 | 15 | TGTGCCAGCAGTGAATGGTCAGCCTTCCAAGAGACCCAGTACTTC | CASSEWSAFQETQYF
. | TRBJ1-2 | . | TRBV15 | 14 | TGTGCCACCAGTATTAGGGGGGTTTCCTATGGCTACACCTTC | CATSIRGVSYGYTF
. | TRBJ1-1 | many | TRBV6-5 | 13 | TGTGCCAGCAGTCACCACTTGAACACTGAAGCTTTCTTT | CASSHHLNTEAFF
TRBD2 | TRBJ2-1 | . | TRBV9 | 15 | TGTGCCAGCAGCGTACGGAGCGGGGGGCGCAATGAGCAGTTCTTC | CASSVRSGGRNEQFF
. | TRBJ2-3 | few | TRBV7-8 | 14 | TGTGCCAGCAGCCCCAGGGCCGTTCCAGATACGCAGTATTTT | CASSPRAVPDTQYF
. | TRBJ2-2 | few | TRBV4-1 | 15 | TGCGCCAGCAGCCAAGAGACGGGGGTAACCGGGGAGCTGTTTTTT | CASSQETGVTGELFF
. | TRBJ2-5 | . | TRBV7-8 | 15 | TGTGCCAGCAGCTTATCCGCAGAAATCCTGGAGACCCAGTACTTC | CASSLSAEILETQYF
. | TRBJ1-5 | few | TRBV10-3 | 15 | TGTGCCATCAGTGCCCAGGGTTCTGCGGATCAGCCCCAGCATTTT | CAISAQGSADQPQHF
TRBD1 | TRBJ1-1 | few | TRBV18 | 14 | TGTGCCAGCTCACCACCTGTACCAGGGGGCCGAGCTTTCTTT | CASSPPVPGGRAFF
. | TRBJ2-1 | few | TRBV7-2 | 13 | TGTGCCAGCATGTTCGACTCCTACAATGAGCAGTTCTTC | CASMFDSYNEQFF
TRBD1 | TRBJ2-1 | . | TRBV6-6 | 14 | TGTGCCAGCAGATCCACAGGGGGCGAGAATGAGCAGTTCTTC | CASRSTGGENEQFF
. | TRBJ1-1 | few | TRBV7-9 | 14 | TGTGCCAGCAGCTTTCCGGGGGCAAGGACTGAAGCTTTCTTT | CASSFPGARTEAFF
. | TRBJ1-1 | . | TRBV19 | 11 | TGTGCTTGCGCGGTGAACACTGAAGCTTTCTTT | CACAVNTEAFF
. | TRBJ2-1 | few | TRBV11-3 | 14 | TGTGCCAGCAGCTTAGTTGGGGGAGTAGGTGAGCAGTTCTTC | CASSLVGGVGEQFF
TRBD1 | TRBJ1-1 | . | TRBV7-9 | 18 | TGTGCCAGCAGCTTTGCGGGACAGGGAATCGATTGGAACACTGAAGCTTTCTTT | CASSFAGQGIDWNTEAFF
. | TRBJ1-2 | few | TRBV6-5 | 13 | TGTGCCAGCAGTTCCGTGGGTTCATATGGCTACACCTTC | CASSSVGSYGYTF
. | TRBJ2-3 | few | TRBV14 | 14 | TGTGCCAGCAGCCAAGCGGGGGCCCTAGATACGCAGTATTTT | CASSQAGALDTQYF
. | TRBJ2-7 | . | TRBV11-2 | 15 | TGTGCCAGCAGCTTAGATCCGGGACAATCCTACGAGCAGTACTTC | CASSLDPGQSYEQYF
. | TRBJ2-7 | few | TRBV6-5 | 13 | TGTGCCAGCAGGGTTAACAGAATCTACGAGCAGTACTTC | CASRVNRIYEQYF
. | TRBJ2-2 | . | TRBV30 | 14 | TGTGCCTGGAGTCTGTGGGGTGGGTCCGGGGAGCTGTTTTTT | CAWSLWGGSGELFF
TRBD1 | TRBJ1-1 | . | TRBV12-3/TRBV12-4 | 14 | TGTGCCAGCACCCCGGGACAGGAGCTTATTAAAGCTTTCTTT | CASTPGQELIKAFF
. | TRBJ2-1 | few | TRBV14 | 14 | TGTGCCAGCAGCTCCCAGTTCAGGAACAATGAGCAGTTCTTC | CASSSQFRNNEQFF
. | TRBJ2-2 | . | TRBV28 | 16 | TGTGCCAGCAGTTTATGGGGGGGAAAGAACACCGGGGAGCTGTTTTTT | CASSLWGGKNTGELFF
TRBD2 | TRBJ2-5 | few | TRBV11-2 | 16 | TGTGCCAGCAGACCTACTAGCGGGGGTTACCAAGAGACCCAGTACTTC | CASRPTSGGYQETQYF
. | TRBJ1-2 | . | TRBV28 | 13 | TGTGCCAGCAGTTTATCGACTGACTATGGCTACACCTTC | CASSLSTDYGYTF
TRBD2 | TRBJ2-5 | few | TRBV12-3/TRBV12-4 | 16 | TGTGCCAGCACCCTCGGACTAGCGGGGGACCAAGAGACCCAGTACTTC | CASTLGLAGDQETQYF